Described below is a single T cell receptor (beta chain) sequence and its context. What it recognizes is unknown. Primers for the PCR totalled 60 Vbeta and 13 Jbeta. Generated by immunoSEQ multiplex PCR, the TCRdb table keeps only in-frame clones and is missing some. Of approximately 150,000 clones in the sample, 61% were seen once. This entry belongs to a study of cytomegalovirus exposure and HLA in healthy donors. Study-level results: After further analysis at a later stage, roughly 16,000 TCR beta sequences were associated with HLA alleles at 0.05 false discovery rate. Association of a missense DCLRE1C variant with TCR beta V- and J-gene trimming was reported in a later analysis.

The donors were healthy bone marrow donors. This CDR3 has 17 amino acids. V was clipped by 3 bases and J by 1 base; unmatched bases: 6. Germline values: CDR1 SGHVS, CDR2 FQNEAQ. The chain has TRBV7-8 and TRBJ2-3; 11 bases match TRBD2. The receptor comes from a male donor in good health and CMV-seronegative. Specimen: PBMCs. The CDR3: CASSFTLLAGGTDTQYF. The CDR3 DNA reads as TGTGCCAGCAGCTTTACCCTACTAGCGGGGGGCACAGATACGCAGTATTTT.